These T cell receptor beta chains were read from a single sample in a study of blood T cell repertoires in COVID-19. Repertoires were generated with immunoSEQ multiplex PCR, while TCRdb's copy carries only in-frame clones and drops some. There are approximately 220,000 clones in the sample; 80% to 85% occur only once, and approximately 7.3% lies in the top ten. The specimen was PBMCs or T cells enriched from blood (not recorded which). These receptors all stem from a woman in her thirties or forties who had recovered from COVID-19. Each CDR3 is given with its conserved first and last residue. The order of the fields is D gene, clone size, V gene, J gene, CDR3 protein, CDR3 DNA. The D gene is left open where the match is weak. The size of a clone is reported for some rows only, either as once, few or many, or as a class for expanded clones.

.,.,TRBV7-3,TRBJ2-7,CASSFGQTYEQYF,TGTGCCAGCAGCTTCGGACAGACCTACGAGCAGTACTTC
TRBD2,.,TRBV5-1,TRBJ2-1,CASYEREGLQQFF,TGCGCCAGCTATGAGCGGGAGGGCCTGCAGCAGTTCTTC
TRBD1,.,TRBV11-3,TRBJ1-2,CASSLDGTGVGYTF,TGTGCCAGCAGCTTGGATGGGACAGGGGTTGGCTACACCTTC
.,.,TRBV28,TRBJ1-2,CASSLLGRQANYGYTF,TGTGCCAGCAGTTTGTTGGGCAGACAAGCTAACTATGGCTACACCTTC
TRBD2,.,TRBV9,TRBJ2-7,CASTVLAIYSYEQYF,TGTGCCAGCACCGTACTAGCGATCTACTCCTACGAGCAGTACTTC
TRBD1,.,TRBV6-2/TRBV6-3,TRBJ1-5,CASSRGPDRGYSNQPQHF,TGTGCCAGCAGTAGGGGGCCCGACAGGGGATATAGCAATCAGCCCCAGCATTTT
.,.,TRBV12-3/TRBV12-4,TRBJ2-7,CASSLYPYEQYF,TGTGCCAGCAGTTTATATCCCTACGAGCAGTACTTC
.,.,TRBV10-3,TRBJ1-4,CAIRRTANEKLFF,TGTGCCATCAGGAGGACAGCCAATGAAAAACTGTTTTTT
.,few,TRBV27,TRBJ1-2,CASTGGGDGYTF,TGTGCCAGCACTGGGGGAGGCGATGGCTACACCTTC
TRBD1,.,TRBV19,TRBJ1-5,CASSGDRAINQPQHF,TGTGCCAGTAGTGGGGACAGGGCCATAAATCAGCCCCAGCATTTT
.,.,TRBV10-1,TRBJ1-2,CASSESRGGLNGYTF,TGCGCCAGCAGTGAGTCGAGGGGGGGACTCAATGGCTACACCTTC
TRBD1,few,TRBV19,TRBJ1-1,CASQDRVATEAFF,TGTGCCAGCCAGGACAGGGTGGCGACTGAAGCTTTCTTT
.,.,TRBV6-5,TRBJ1-1,CASSLTQENTEAFF,TGTGCCAGCAGCCTTACACAGGAGAACACTGAAGCTTTCTTT
.,.,TRBV7-2,TRBJ2-7,CASSLGTILSYEQYF,TGTGCCAGCAGCTTAGGGACTATCTTATCCTACGAGCAGTACTTC
TRBD1,.,TRBV18,TRBJ1-2,CASSPPTGVGYTF,TGTGCCAGCTCACCACCGACAGGGGTTGGCTACACCTTC
.,.,TRBV14,TRBJ2-1,CASSPTRFEQFF,TGTGCCAGCAGCCCAACGCGGTTTGAGCAGTTCTTC
TRBD2,.,TRBV18,TRBJ2-1,CASSHSGREGSEQFF,TGTGCCAGCTCACATAGCGGGAGGGAAGGTTCTGAGCAGTTCTTC
.,.,TRBV19,TRBJ1-6,CASSIGAGKNSPLHF,TGTGCCAGTAGTATAGGCGCAGGGAAGAATTCACCCCTCCACTTT
TRBD2,.,TRBV7-3,TRBJ2-3,CASSLTSSSTDTQYF,TGTGCCAGCAGTCTGACTAGCTCGTCGACAGATACGCAGTATTTT
TRBD2,.,TRBV6-2/TRBV6-3,TRBJ2-1,CASSFLAGGSDEQFF,TGTGCCAGCAGTTTTTTAGCGGGAGGGTCGGATGAGCAGTTCTTC
.,once,TRBV11-2,TRBJ1-1,CASSLVLRTEAFF,TGTGCCAGCAGCTTAGTCCTACGCACTGAAGCTTTCTTT
TRBD2,.,TRBV6-5,TRBJ2-1,CASRRLAGTDNEQFF,TGTGCCAGCAGAAGACTAGCGGGAACTGACAATGAGCAGTTCTTC
TRBD2,.,TRBV19,TRBJ2-2,CASSSSGSGELFF,TGTGCCAGTAGTAGTAGCGGGAGCGGGGAGCTGTTTTTT
TRBD1,.,TRBV11-1,TRBJ1-4,CASSPGTGKDEKLFF,TGTGCCAGCAGCCCGGGGACAGGGAAAGATGAAAAACTGTTTTTT
.,.,TRBV27,TRBJ1-2,CASRRGAGGYTF,TGTGCCAGCAGGAGGGGAGCGGGGGGCTACACCTTC
TRBD1,.,TRBV28,TRBJ1-1,CASTLAGTANTEAFF,TGTGCCAGCACCCTGGCCGGGACAGCGAACACTGAAGCTTTCTTT
.,.,TRBV6-5,TRBJ2-5,CASGTRGGRETQYF,TGTGCCAGCGGAACTAGGGGGGGTAGGGAGACCCAGTACTTC
.,.,TRBV7-7,TRBJ2-5,CASSLLGQQETQYF,TGTGCCAGCAGCTTACTGGGGCAGCAAGAGACCCAGTACTTC
TRBD1,.,TRBV6-5,TRBJ1-1,CASSYSGQGNTEAFF,TGTGCCAGCAGTTACTCGGGACAGGGGAACACTGAAGCTTTCTTT
.,.,TRBV27,TRBJ2-2,CASSLRPRHLGPWRTTGELFF,TGTGCCAGCAGTTTACGCCCTCGCCACTTGGGGCCGTGGCGGACCACCGGGGAGCTGTTTTTT
.,.,TRBV6-2/TRBV6-3,TRBJ1-5,CASSRSGDSNQPQHF,TGTGCCAGCAGTAGATCAGGGGATTCCAATCAGCCCCAGCATTTT
.,.,TRBV18,TRBJ2-5,CASSPQTQETQYF,TGTGCCAGCTCACCACAAACTCAAGAGACCCAGTACTTC
TRBD2,.,TRBV5-1,TRBJ2-3,CASGLSGGGSTDTQYF,TGCGCCAGCGGCCTCTCGGGGGGAGGGAGCACAGATACGCAGTATTTT
.,.,TRBV14,TRBJ2-3,CASSQASRAEDTQYF,TGTGCCAGCAGCCAAGCTTCGCGGGCGGAAGATACGCAGTATTTT
.,.,TRBV18,TRBJ2-1,CASSPLPQGWDNEQFF,TGTGCCAGCTCACCACTTCCGCAGGGTTGGGACAATGAGCAGTTCTTC
.,.,TRBV2,TRBJ1-3,CATQATLLNTIYF,TGTGCCACCCAGGCGACCCTACTTAACACCATATATTTT
TRBD2,.,TRBV9,TRBJ2-5,CASSSNLAGETQYF,TGTGCCAGCAGCTCTAATCTAGCGGGAGAGACCCAGTACTTC
TRBD2,.,TRBV3-1/TRBV3-2,TRBJ2-1,CASSQGSGRMQFF,TGTGCCAGCAGCCAAGGTAGCGGGAGAATGCAGTTCTTC
.,.,TRBV2,TRBJ2-1,CASRGRSYNEQFF,TGTGCCAGCAGGGGCCGTTCCTACAATGAGCAGTTCTTC
.,few,TRBV9,TRBJ1-5,CASSVGMRQNNQPQHF,TGTGCCAGCAGCGTGGGAATGCGACAGAACAATCAGCCCCAGCATTTT
TRBD1,.,TRBV7-8,TRBJ1-1,CASSRLQGAIEAFF,TGTGCCAGCAGCAGGCTACAGGGGGCGATTGAAGCTTTCTTT
.,.,TRBV10-2,TRBJ2-5,CASSLQQSQQETQYF,TGCGCCAGCAGCCTACAACAGAGCCAGCAAGAGACCCAGTACTTC
TRBD1,.,TRBV7-2,TRBJ1-4,CASSLMGQLNEKLFF,TGTGCCAGCAGTCTTATGGGACAGCTTAATGAAAAACTGTTTTTT
TRBD2,.,TRBV4-2,TRBJ2-2,CASSQGTSGSNTGELFF,TGTGCCAGCAGCCAGGGGACTAGCGGCTCGAACACCGGGGAGCTGTTTTTT
.,once,TRBV30,TRBJ1-3,CSLRGGPRGSGNTIYF,TGCTCACTTAGGGGGGGACCCAGGGGCTCTGGAAACACCATATATTTT
TRBD1,.,TRBV5-5,TRBJ1-3,CASRLRQGATGNTIYF,TGTGCCAGCAGACTTCGACAGGGGGCAACTGGAAACACCATATATTTT
.,once,TRBV3-1/TRBV3-2,TRBJ2-2,CASSLGPAGELFF,TGTGCCAGCAGCTTGGGGCCTGCCGGGGAGCTGTTTTTT
.,.,TRBV27,TRBJ1-5,CASSFRGAEQPQHF,TGTGCCAGCAGTTTTCGGGGGGCAGAACAGCCCCAGCATTTT
TRBD1,.,TRBV10-3,TRBJ1-5,CAIRGGLNQPQHF,TGTGCCATCAGAGGGGGCCTTAATCAGCCCCAGCATTTT
.,.,TRBV12-3/TRBV12-4,TRBJ2-7,CASSRRGAYEQYF,TGTGCCAGCAGTCGCAGGGGGGCCTACGAGCAGTACTTC
.,.,TRBV19,TRBJ1-1,CASSIIMNTEAFF,TGTGCCAGTAGTATTATTATGAACACTGAAGCTTTCTTT
.,.,TRBV27,TRBJ1-3,CASSLRTASGPIYF,TGTGCCAGCAGTCTCAGGACAGCCTCAGGCCCCATATATTTT
TRBD1,.,TRBV5-1,TRBJ1-1,CASSVGQTNTEAFF,TGCGCCAGCAGCGTGGGACAGACAAACACTGAAGCTTTCTTT